A selection of T cell receptor beta chains follows, all from one sample in a study of cytomegalovirus exposure and HLA in healthy donors. Only in-frame clones appear in the TCRdb table, and some are missing; sequencing was by immunoSEQ multiplex PCR. This sample has about 110,000 clones, with around 80% found just once. The sequenced sample consisted of PBMCs. The receptor set was obtained from a man aged 30 to 45 in good health and CMV-seropositive. Both conserved end residues are part of each CDR3. Fields, in order: V gene, J gene, clone size, D gene, CDR3 length, CDR3 DNA, CDR3 protein. A D gene is named only where the DNA matches it firmly. Clone size is stated in some rows and not others, as once, few, many or a class when expanded.

V gene: TRBV5-6; J gene: TRBJ2-7; clone size: .; D gene: .; CDR3 length: 16; CDR3 DNA: TGTGCCAGCAGCTTTTTATCGGCGGGGCGGCCGTACGAGCAGTACTTC; CDR3 protein: CASSFLSAGRPYEQYF
V gene: TRBV30; J gene: TRBJ1-2; clone size: .; D gene: .; CDR3 length: 15; CDR3 DNA: TGTGCCTGGGGGGACTTTACTAAAAATTACTATGGCTACACCTTC; CDR3 protein: CAWGDFTKNYYGYTF
V gene: TRBV4-1; J gene: TRBJ1-1; clone size: .; D gene: TRBD1; CDR3 length: 14; CDR3 DNA: TGCGCCAGCAGCCAACCGGGACAGGGGTGGATGACTTTCTTT; CDR3 protein: CASSQPGQGWMTFF
V gene: TRBV6-1; J gene: TRBJ2-3; clone size: .; D gene: .; CDR3 length: 15; CDR3 DNA: TGTGCCACTCGGCGGGAAGACAGGGTTGACGATACGCAGTATTTT; CDR3 protein: CATRREDRVDDTQYF
V gene: TRBV19; J gene: TRBJ1-1; clone size: .; D gene: .; CDR3 length: 13; CDR3 DNA: TGTGCCAGTAGTATGGGACAGAACACTGAAGCTTTCTTT; CDR3 protein: CASSMGQNTEAFF
V gene: TRBV30; J gene: TRBJ1-2; clone size: .; D gene: .; CDR3 length: 16; CDR3 DNA: TGTGCCTGGAGTCTACCACAGACAGGAGGCGGCTATGGCTACACCTTC; CDR3 protein: CAWSLPQTGGGYGYTF
V gene: TRBV7-9; J gene: TRBJ2-5; clone size: once; D gene: TRBD2; CDR3 length: 16; CDR3 DNA: TGTGCCAGCAGCCCGGGACTAGCGGGAGAGGGAGAGACCCAGTACTTC; CDR3 protein: CASSPGLAGEGETQYF
V gene: TRBV6-5; J gene: TRBJ1-1; clone size: .; D gene: TRBD1; CDR3 length: 14; CDR3 DNA: TGTGCCAGCAGTTTAAGGGGGCGCAACACTGAAGCTTTCTTT; CDR3 protein: CASSLRGRNTEAFF
V gene: TRBV5-1; J gene: TRBJ1-4; clone size: .; D gene: .; CDR3 length: 14; CDR3 DNA: TGCGCCAGCAGCTTGGGGGGGGTACAAGAAAAACTGTTTTTT; CDR3 protein: CASSLGGVQEKLFF
V gene: TRBV28; J gene: TRBJ1-1; clone size: .; D gene: .; CDR3 length: 14; CDR3 DNA: TGTGCCAGCAGTCCTCGACAGGAGAACACTGAAGCTTTCTTT; CDR3 protein: CASSPRQENTEAFF
V gene: TRBV5-6; J gene: TRBJ2-7; clone size: .; D gene: TRBD1; CDR3 length: 13; CDR3 DNA: TGTGCCAGCGGACAGGGGGACGACTACGAGCAGTACTTC; CDR3 protein: CASGQGDDYEQYF
V gene: TRBV14; J gene: TRBJ2-1; clone size: few; D gene: .; CDR3 length: 12; CDR3 DNA: TGTGCCAGCAGCCAAATAAACAATGAGCAGTTCTTC; CDR3 protein: CASSQINNEQFF
V gene: TRBV7-2; J gene: TRBJ2-7; clone size: .; D gene: TRBD1; CDR3 length: 15; CDR3 DNA: TGTGCCAGCAGCCCTCGGACAGGGGTCGGTGGCGAGCAGTACTTC; CDR3 protein: CASSPRTGVGGEQYF
V gene: TRBV5-4; J gene: TRBJ2-3; clone size: .; D gene: .; CDR3 length: 15; CDR3 DNA: TGTGCCAGCAGCCCGGATTTGACACGGACAGATACGCAGTATTTT; CDR3 protein: CASSPDLTRTDTQYF
V gene: TRBV10-3; J gene: TRBJ2-1; clone size: few; D gene: TRBD1; CDR3 length: 13; CDR3 DNA: TGTGCCACCAGCCGACAGGGAGACAATGAGCAGTTCTTC; CDR3 protein: CATSRQGDNEQFF
V gene: TRBV27; J gene: TRBJ2-1; clone size: .; D gene: .; CDR3 length: 14; CDR3 DNA: TGTGCCAGCTCCTGGGGGGACAGCTACAATGAGCAGTTCTTC; CDR3 protein: CASSWGDSYNEQFF
V gene: TRBV28; J gene: TRBJ1-1; clone size: once; D gene: TRBD1; CDR3 length: 16; CDR3 DNA: TGTGCCAGCAGCCTCTGGACAGGGCAGAAAAACACTGAAGCTTTCTTT; CDR3 protein: CASSLWTGQKNTEAFF
V gene: TRBV4-2; J gene: TRBJ2-3; clone size: .; D gene: TRBD2; CDR3 length: 21; CDR3 DNA: TGTGCCAGCAGCCAGGGACGGCCCCTAGCGGGAGGGTCGGTTAGCACAGATACGCAGTATTTT; CDR3 protein: CASSQGRPLAGGSVSTDTQYF
V gene: TRBV19; J gene: TRBJ1-5; clone size: .; D gene: .; CDR3 length: 13; CDR3 DNA: TGTGCCAGTAGTACCAGGGGACCTCAGCCCCAGCATTTT; CDR3 protein: CASSTRGPQPQHF
V gene: TRBV18; J gene: TRBJ2-3; clone size: once; D gene: .; CDR3 length: 16; CDR3 DNA: TGTGCCAGCTCACCACGGAGTATGCGGGCGGGCTATACGCAGTATTTT; CDR3 protein: CASSPRSMRAGYTQYF
V gene: TRBV5-6; J gene: TRBJ1-1; clone size: .; D gene: .; CDR3 length: 16; CDR3 DNA: TGTGCCAGCAGCTTGAATCAGGACTCCATGAACACTGAAGCTTTCTTT; CDR3 protein: CASSLNQDSMNTEAFF
V gene: TRBV6-1; J gene: TRBJ2-7; clone size: .; D gene: .; CDR3 length: 13; CDR3 DNA: TGTGCCAGCAGTCTTCGACAGGATGGCGAGCAGTACTTC; CDR3 protein: CASSLRQDGEQYF
V gene: TRBV7-8; J gene: TRBJ1-2; clone size: .; D gene: .; CDR3 length: 14; CDR3 DNA: TGTGCCAGCAGCTTAGGGGTCGGGTACTATGGCTACACCTTC; CDR3 protein: CASSLGVGYYGYTF
V gene: TRBV7-3; J gene: TRBJ1-2; clone size: .; D gene: .; CDR3 length: 14; CDR3 DNA: TGTGCCAGCAGTGATCTGTCGCGCAACTATGGCTACACCTTC; CDR3 protein: CASSDLSRNYGYTF
V gene: TRBV4-1; J gene: TRBJ1-6; clone size: .; D gene: TRBD1; CDR3 length: 18; CDR3 DNA: TGCGCCAGCAGCCAACCAACGACAGGGCAAGGCTATAATTCACCCCTCCACTTT; CDR3 protein: CASSQPTTGQGYNSPLHF
V gene: TRBV7-9; J gene: TRBJ1-1; clone size: .; D gene: TRBD1; CDR3 length: 17; CDR3 DNA: TGTGCCAGCAGCTTGAGGCTCAGGGGGACCTTGAACACTGAAGCTTTCTTT; CDR3 protein: CASSLRLRGTLNTEAFF
V gene: TRBV2; J gene: TRBJ2-1; clone size: .; D gene: TRBD1; CDR3 length: 14; CDR3 DNA: TGTGCCAGCAGTGAAAGGACAGGGGACAATGAGCAGTTCTTC; CDR3 protein: CASSERTGDNEQFF
V gene: TRBV10-3; J gene: TRBJ2-1; clone size: few; D gene: .; CDR3 length: 17; CDR3 DNA: TGTGCCATCAGTGAGTCGACTCTTCGGTCCCGCTACAATGAGCAGTTCTTC; CDR3 protein: CAISESTLRSRYNEQFF
V gene: TRBV19; J gene: TRBJ2-2; clone size: few; D gene: .; CDR3 length: 13; CDR3 DNA: TGTGCCAGTAGTTCAGACAGGACCGGGGAGCTGTTTTTT; CDR3 protein: CASSSDRTGELFF
V gene: TRBV10-3; J gene: TRBJ1-5; clone size: .; D gene: .; CDR3 length: 14; CDR3 DNA: TGTGCCATCAGTGGGTCGGGGCGGGGGCAGCCCCAGCATTTT; CDR3 protein: CAISGSGRGQPQHF
V gene: TRBV5-1; J gene: TRBJ1-2; clone size: once; D gene: .; CDR3 length: 14; CDR3 DNA: TGCGCCAGCAGCTTTAGGGGGGGTAACTATGGCTACACCTTC; CDR3 protein: CASSFRGGNYGYTF
V gene: TRBV11-2; J gene: TRBJ1-1; clone size: .; D gene: .; CDR3 length: 16; CDR3 DNA: TGTGCCAGCAGCTTCGTGGGGGGGGCAGGGAACACTGAAGCTTTCTTT; CDR3 protein: CASSFVGGAGNTEAFF
V gene: TRBV29-1; J gene: TRBJ2-3; clone size: .; D gene: .; CDR3 length: 15; CDR3 DNA: TGCAGCGTTGTGAAAGGGGCCCACTCCACAGATACGCAGTATTTT; CDR3 protein: CSVVKGAHSTDTQYF
V gene: TRBV9; J gene: TRBJ2-3; clone size: .; D gene: .; CDR3 length: 14; CDR3 DNA: TGTGCCAGCAGCGCTCGACAGTCCACAGATACGCAGTATTTT; CDR3 protein: CASSARQSTDTQYF
V gene: TRBV9; J gene: TRBJ2-3; clone size: .; D gene: TRBD2; CDR3 length: 19; CDR3 DNA: TGTGCCAGCAGCGTAGTTGGACTAGCGGGAGAGGGATCGACAGATACGCAGTATTTT; CDR3 protein: CASSVVGLAGEGSTDTQYF
V gene: TRBV5-1; J gene: TRBJ2-3; clone size: .; D gene: .; CDR3 length: 15; CDR3 DNA: TGCGCCAGCAGCTTTGAAGTGGGGGGAGCAGATACGCAGTATTTT; CDR3 protein: CASSFEVGGADTQYF
V gene: TRBV27; J gene: TRBJ1-5; clone size: .; D gene: TRBD1; CDR3 length: 15; CDR3 DNA: TGTGCCATCTCGTCCGGGACAGACAGCAATCAGCCCCAGCATTTT; CDR3 protein: CAISSGTDSNQPQHF
V gene: TRBV2; J gene: TRBJ1-4; clone size: .; D gene: .; CDR3 length: 14; CDR3 DNA: TGTGCCAGCAGGATGAGGGGAGCGGGGGAAAAACTGTTTTTT; CDR3 protein: CASRMRGAGEKLFF
V gene: TRBV5-1; J gene: TRBJ2-7; clone size: .; D gene: .; CDR3 length: 12; CDR3 DNA: TGCGCCAGCAGCTCGACAGGAGACGAGCAGTACTTC; CDR3 protein: CASSSTGDEQYF
V gene: TRBV9; J gene: TRBJ2-7; clone size: .; D gene: TRBD1; CDR3 length: 15; CDR3 DNA: TGTGCCAGCAGCGTAGTAGGGGGCTTTGGCTACGAGCAGTACTTC; CDR3 protein: CASSVVGGFGYEQYF
V gene: TRBV5-6; J gene: TRBJ1-3; clone size: .; D gene: TRBD1; CDR3 length: 17; CDR3 DNA: TGTGCCAGCAGCTACAGGGGCCCGGAGAGCTCTGGAAACACCATATATTTT; CDR3 protein: CASSYRGPESSGNTIYF
V gene: TRBV9; J gene: TRBJ2-7; clone size: .; D gene: .; CDR3 length: 12; CDR3 DNA: TGTGCCAGCAGCGCGACAGCGTACGAGCAGTACTTC; CDR3 protein: CASSATAYEQYF
V gene: TRBV2; J gene: TRBJ2-7; clone size: .; D gene: .; CDR3 length: 12; CDR3 DNA: TGTGCCAGCAGTGAACGGGACTACGAGCAGTACTTC; CDR3 protein: CASSERDYEQYF
V gene: TRBV6-5; J gene: TRBJ1-2; clone size: .; D gene: .; CDR3 length: 12; CDR3 DNA: TGTGCCAGCTCTCGGGGGGCGATTGGCTACACCTTC; CDR3 protein: CASSRGAIGYTF
V gene: TRBV5-1; J gene: TRBJ2-1; clone size: once; D gene: .; CDR3 length: 15; CDR3 DNA: TGCGCCAGCAGCTTGGAGGGCAGGGTGGGCGATGAGCAGTTCTTC; CDR3 protein: CASSLEGRVGDEQFF
V gene: TRBV4-1; J gene: TRBJ2-5; clone size: few; D gene: TRBD1; CDR3 length: 14; CDR3 DNA: TGCGCCAGCAGCGATGGGACAGGGAAACGGGCCCAGTACTTC; CDR3 protein: CASSDGTGKRAQYF
V gene: TRBV5-1; J gene: TRBJ2-1; clone size: .; D gene: TRBD1; CDR3 length: 15; CDR3 DNA: TGCGCCAGCAGCTCCAGACAGGGGGCAGGTGATGAGCAGTTCTTC; CDR3 protein: CASSSRQGAGDEQFF
V gene: TRBV2; J gene: TRBJ2-1; clone size: .; D gene: TRBD2; CDR3 length: 16; CDR3 DNA: TGTGCCAGCAGTAACCCAGGGTCGGGAGGGCCAGGGGAGCAGTTCTTC; CDR3 protein: CASSNPGSGGPGEQFF
V gene: TRBV5-1; J gene: TRBJ2-3; clone size: few; D gene: .; CDR3 length: 13; CDR3 DNA: TGCGCCAGCAGCTTGGAAGGGGCAGATACGCAGTATTTT; CDR3 protein: CASSLEGADTQYF
V gene: TRBV19; J gene: TRBJ1-2; clone size: few; D gene: .; CDR3 length: 15; CDR3 DNA: TGTGCCAGTAATAACCCCGGAGGGAGGCCCTATGGCTACACCTTC; CDR3 protein: CASNNPGGRPYGYTF
V gene: TRBV2; J gene: TRBJ2-3; clone size: .; D gene: TRBD2; CDR3 length: 15; CDR3 DNA: TGTGCCACAACTAGGGGAGCGGGGGGCACAGATACGCAGTATTTT; CDR3 protein: CATTRGAGGTDTQYF
V gene: TRBV5-6; J gene: TRBJ1-1; clone size: .; D gene: .; CDR3 length: 14; CDR3 DNA: TGTGCCAGCAGCCAGCCGGACAGCAACTCTGAAGCTTTCTTT; CDR3 protein: CASSQPDSNSEAFF
V gene: TRBV7-9; J gene: TRBJ2-5; clone size: .; D gene: TRBD1; CDR3 length: 15; CDR3 DNA: TGTGCCAGCAGCTTGGGACAGGGGGCGGCCGAGACCCAGTACTTC; CDR3 protein: CASSLGQGAAETQYF
V gene: TRBV29-1; J gene: TRBJ1-4; clone size: .; D gene: .; CDR3 length: 13; CDR3 DNA: TGCAGCGTGACCTGGGACTCGAATGAAAAACTGTTTTTT; CDR3 protein: CSVTWDSNEKLFF
V gene: TRBV7-8; J gene: TRBJ1-2; clone size: .; D gene: .; CDR3 length: 15; CDR3 DNA: TGTGCCAGCAGCTTATTTCAGGGGATTGGAAGTGGCTACACCTTC; CDR3 protein: CASSLFQGIGSGYTF
V gene: TRBV2; J gene: TRBJ1-5; clone size: few; D gene: TRBD1; CDR3 length: 14; CDR3 DNA: TGTGCCAGCAGTTCTCGGACAGGGGATCAGCCCCAGCATTTT; CDR3 protein: CASSSRTGDQPQHF
V gene: TRBV9; J gene: TRBJ2-2; clone size: once; D gene: TRBD1; CDR3 length: 17; CDR3 DNA: TGTGCCAGCAGCGTAGTCCGGGACAGGGGGAACACCGGGGAGCTGTTTTTT; CDR3 protein: CASSVVRDRGNTGELFF